The 5 T cell receptor beta chains in this list originate from one sample, sequenced in a study of glioma-infiltrating T cells. TCR alpha and beta CDR3 regions were amplified from RNA using iRepertoire nested multiplex PCR. TCRdb reprocessed the multiplex PCR reads with MiXCR, giving one entry per CDR3 protein. The data show around 150,000 distinct CDR3 sequences, with approximately 40% seen just once and more than 15% held by the top ten. The material sequenced was glioma tissue, nonneoplastic brain tissue, or PBMCs (not recorded which). The source is a human donor with low-grade glioma or glioblastoma, undergoing nonglioma brain surgery, or in good health (not recorded which).

The gene calls are TRBV6-1 and TRBJ2-7, with D possibly being TRBD1 (6 bases). This CDR3 is built from 14 residues. The V and J ends lost 7 bases and 4 bases respectively, with 17 bases between them. Germline V gene sequence: CDR1 MNHNS, CDR2 SASEGT. The CDR3 spells CASKGNTGNYEQYF. CDR3 in DNA: TGTGCCAGCAAGGGCAACACAGGGAATTACGAGCAGTACTTC.

This clonotype was seen a few times. The chain carries TRBV19 and TRBJ2-1; 8 bases are shared with TRBD1. Trimming removed 8 bases from V and 0 bases from J; junction bases left unmatched: 6. The CDR3 loop spans 15 amino acids. Germline CDR1 reads LNHDA; CDR2 reads SQIVND (reference sequence). The CDR3 protein is CASRHDRGSYNEQFF. CDR3 DNA: TGTGCCAGTCGCCACGACAGGGGCTCCTACAATGAGCAGTTCTTC. Full variable domain (remainder filled in from reference TRBV19 and TRBJ2-1): DGGITQSPKYLFRKEGQNVTLSCEQNLNHDAMYWYRQDPGQGLRLIYYSQIVNDFQKGDIAEGYSVSREKKESFPLTVTSAQKNPTAFYLCASRHDRGSYNEQFFGPGTRLTVL.

Only a few counts were recorded for this clonotype. This chain uses TRBV20-1 with TRBJ1-1; D is unclear. CDR1 and CDR2 from the germline V gene are DFQATT and SNEGSKA (reference sequence). CDR3 length: 13 amino acids. V shed 6 bases and J shed 6 bases, with 17 bases lying between them. This CDR3 reads CSAHPTVSSEAFF. CDR3 DNA: TGCAGTGCGCACCCGACGGTGAGCTCTGAAGCTTTCTTT.

The CDR3 DNA follows: TGTGCCAGCAGTGAAGTGATGAACACTGAAGCTTTCTTT. Encoded protein: CASSEVMNTEAFF. J is TRBJ1-1 and V is TRBV2, with D unresolved. This CDR3 contains 13 residues. Germline V CDR1 and CDR2: SNHLY, FYNNEI. The V end was cut by 1 base, the J end by 0 bases, with 3 bases between.

The chain employs TRBV10-3 and TRBJ1-6; D is unclear. CDR1 and CDR2 from the germline V gene are ENHRY and SYGVKD. This CDR3 is 11 amino acids long. The V and J ends lost 8 bases and 14 bases respectively, with 13 bases between them. CDR3: CAIGPREALHF. CDR3 DNA: TGTGCCATCGGACCGAGGGAAGCCCTCCACTTT.